The sequence of this T cell receptor beta chain was determined in a study of technical replicates of blood from several donors. Here immunoSEQ multiplex PCR was the method, and the copy in TCRdb shows in-frame clones only, minus some. Here the sample spans under 100,000 clones, 80% to 90% being singletons. Trimming shortened V by 5 bases and J by 7 bases, and 15 bases separated the two germline ends. The CDR3 has 14 amino acids. CDR1 is SGHTA, CDR2 FQGTGA, per germline. V and J are TRBV7-3 and TRBJ2-1; no definite D call. The clonotype originates from a human donor in good health. Some clones in this sample may be carry-over from other donors' samples. Specimen: PBMCs. CDR3: CASSRASTNNEQFF. In nucleotides, the CDR3 is TGTGCCAGCAGCCGAGCGAGTACTAATAATGAGCAGTTCTTC.